This T cell receptor (beta chain) was documented in a study of beta chain features in type 1 diabetes. Study results and caveats: The naive, central memory and Treg TCRB repertoires showed an apparent similarity that was greater among patients than among healthy donors. TCRB CDR3s were moderately but significantly shorter in Type 1 diabetes patients in all four CD4+ subsets.

Expressed TCRB transcripts were sequenced because the entire RNA isolate underwent reverse transcription. Method: immunoSEQ multiplex PCR; TCRdb's copy keeps in-frame clones and lacks some. The data show 300,000 to 450,000 clones, roughly an eighth seen once. Central memory, naive, regulatory and stem cell-like memory CD4+ cells were sorted by CD45RO/CCR7/CD25/CD127/CD95/CD27. J gave up 3 bases and V 3 bases, and 2 bases lay outside the gene matches. This CDR3 region has 15 residues. Germline CDR1 and CDR2: SGHVS and FQNEAQ. Worth noting for this clone: Antigen unknown.

This TCR was sampled from a man between 18 and 29 years old in good health. This chain links TRBV7-8 with TRBJ2-5, with 12 positions matching TRBD2. The specimen sequenced was naive CD4+ T cells from blood. This CDR3 reads CASSFGLAGKETQYF. DNA for the CDR3: TGTGCCAGCAGCTTTGGACTAGCGGGGAAAGAGACCCAGTACTTC.